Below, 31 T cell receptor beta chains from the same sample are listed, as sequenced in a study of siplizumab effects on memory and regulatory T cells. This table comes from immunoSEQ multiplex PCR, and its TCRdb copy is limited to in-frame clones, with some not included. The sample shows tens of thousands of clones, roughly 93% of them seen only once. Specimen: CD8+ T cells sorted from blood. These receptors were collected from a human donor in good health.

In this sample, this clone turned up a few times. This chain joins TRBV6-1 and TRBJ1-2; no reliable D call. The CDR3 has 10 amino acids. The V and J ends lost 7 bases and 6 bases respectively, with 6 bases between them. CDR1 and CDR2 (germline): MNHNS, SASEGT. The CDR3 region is CASIQDGYTF. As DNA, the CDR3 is TGTGCCAGCATCCAGGATGGCTACACCTTC.

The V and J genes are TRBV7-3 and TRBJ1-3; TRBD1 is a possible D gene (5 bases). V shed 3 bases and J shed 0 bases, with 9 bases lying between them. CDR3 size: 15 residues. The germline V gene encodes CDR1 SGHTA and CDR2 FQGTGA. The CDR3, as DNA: TGTGCCAGCAGCTTGGAGGGGACCTCTGGAAACACCATATATTTT. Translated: CASSLEGTSGNTIYF.

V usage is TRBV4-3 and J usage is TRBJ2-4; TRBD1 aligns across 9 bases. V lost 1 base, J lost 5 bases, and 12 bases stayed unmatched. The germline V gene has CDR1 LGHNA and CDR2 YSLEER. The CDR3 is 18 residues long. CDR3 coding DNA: TGCGCCAGCAGCCAAGTCGTTGTACAGGGGGCGCCCCAAAACATTCAGTACTTC. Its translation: CASSQVVVQGAPQNIQYF.

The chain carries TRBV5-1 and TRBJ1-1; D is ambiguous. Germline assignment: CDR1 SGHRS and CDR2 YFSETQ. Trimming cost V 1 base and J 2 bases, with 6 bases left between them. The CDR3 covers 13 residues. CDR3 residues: CASSLPPNTEAFF. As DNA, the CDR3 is TGCGCCAGCAGCTTGCCCCCCAACACTGAAGCTTTCTTT. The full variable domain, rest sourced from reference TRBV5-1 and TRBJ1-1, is KAGVTQTPRYLIKTRGQQVTLSCSPISGHRSVSWYQQTPGQGLQFLFEYFSETQRNKGNFPGRFSGRQFSNSRSEMNVSTLELGDSALYLCASSLPPNTEAFFGQGTRLTVV.

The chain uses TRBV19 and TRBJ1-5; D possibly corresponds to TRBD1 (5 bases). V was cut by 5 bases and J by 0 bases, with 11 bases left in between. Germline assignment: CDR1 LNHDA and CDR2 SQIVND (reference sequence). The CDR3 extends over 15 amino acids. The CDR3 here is CASSGDGYSNQPQHF. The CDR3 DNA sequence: TGTGCCAGTAGTGGGGACGGTTATAGCAATCAGCCCCAGCATTTT.

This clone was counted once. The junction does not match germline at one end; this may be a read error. The CDR3 is CASSDSQGSTDTQYF. The CDR3 DNA reads as TGTGCCAGCAGTGACTCACAGGGAAGCACAGATACACAGTATTTT. The rearrangement links TRBV6-4 to TRBJ2-3; D may be TRBD1 (6 bases). The V gene's germline CDR1 is MRHNA and CDR2 SNTAGT. The CDR3 totals 15 residues.

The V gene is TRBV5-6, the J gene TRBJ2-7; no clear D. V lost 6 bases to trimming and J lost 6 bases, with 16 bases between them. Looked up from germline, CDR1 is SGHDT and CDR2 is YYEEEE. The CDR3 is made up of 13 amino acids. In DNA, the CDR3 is TGTGCCAGCACTCCCACGTCGGAGACCGAGCAGTACTTC. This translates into CASTPTSETEQYF. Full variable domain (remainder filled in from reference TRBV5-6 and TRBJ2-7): DAGVTQSPTHLIKTRGQQVTLRCSPKSGHDTVSWYQQALGQGPQFIFQYYEEEERQRGNFPDRFSGHQFPNYSSELNVNALLLGDSALYLCASTPTSETEQYFGPGTRLTVT.

The chain's CDR3 is CAISESWGSGGETQYF. CDR3 nucleotides: TGTGCCATCAGTGAGTCATGGGGCAGCGGAGGGGAGACCCAGTACTTC. V and J are TRBV10-3 and TRBJ2-5; maybe TRBD2 (6 bases). CDR3 length: 16 amino acids. Deletions cut 0 bases from V and 5 bases from J, with 16 bases between. From germline, CDR1 is ENHRY and CDR2 SYGVKD.

The chain's CDR3 is CASSQTSAGARDYGYTF. The CDR3 DNA sequence: TGCGCCAGCAGCCAAACATCCGCCGGGGCTCGTGACTATGGCTACACCTTC. The rearrangement uses TRBV4-3 and TRBJ1-2, with a possible D match to TRBD1 (5 bases). The CDR3 consists of 17 residues. CDR1 LGHNA and CDR2 YSLEER come from the germline V gene. V lost 2 bases, J lost 3 bases, and 19 bases lay in between.

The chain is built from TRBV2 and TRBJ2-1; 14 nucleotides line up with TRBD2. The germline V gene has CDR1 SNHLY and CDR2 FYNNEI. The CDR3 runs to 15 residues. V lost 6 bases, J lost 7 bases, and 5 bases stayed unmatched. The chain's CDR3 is CASSERLAGGNEQFF. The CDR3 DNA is TGTGCCAGCAGCGAACGACTAGCGGGAGGGAATGAGCAGTTCTTC.

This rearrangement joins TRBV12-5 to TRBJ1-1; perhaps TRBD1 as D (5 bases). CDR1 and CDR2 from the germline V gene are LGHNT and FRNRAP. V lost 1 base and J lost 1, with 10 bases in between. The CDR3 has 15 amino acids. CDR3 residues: CASGLEGRGNTEAFF. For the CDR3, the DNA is TGTGCTAGTGGTTTGGAGGGTAGGGGGAACACTGAAGCTTTCTTT.

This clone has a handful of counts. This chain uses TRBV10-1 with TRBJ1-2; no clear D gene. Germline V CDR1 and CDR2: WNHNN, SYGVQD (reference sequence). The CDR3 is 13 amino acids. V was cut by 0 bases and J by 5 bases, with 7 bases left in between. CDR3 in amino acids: CASSESGFYGYTF. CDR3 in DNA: TGCGCCAGCAGTGAGTCAGGGTTTTATGGCTACACCTTC.

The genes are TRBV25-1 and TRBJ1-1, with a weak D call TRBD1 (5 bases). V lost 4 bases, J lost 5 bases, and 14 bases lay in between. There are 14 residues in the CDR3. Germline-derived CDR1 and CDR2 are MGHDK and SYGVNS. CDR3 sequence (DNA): TGTGCCAGCAGTGTAACGGGTTCAGGGACTGAAGCTTTCTTT. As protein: CASSVTGSGTEAFF.

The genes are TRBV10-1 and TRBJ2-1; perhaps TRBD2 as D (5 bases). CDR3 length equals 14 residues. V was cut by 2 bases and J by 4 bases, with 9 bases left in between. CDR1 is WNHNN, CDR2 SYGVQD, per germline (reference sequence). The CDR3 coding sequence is TGCGCCAGCAGTGAGGCTAGCCCGTACAATGAGCAGTTCTTC. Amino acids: CASSEASPYNEQFF.

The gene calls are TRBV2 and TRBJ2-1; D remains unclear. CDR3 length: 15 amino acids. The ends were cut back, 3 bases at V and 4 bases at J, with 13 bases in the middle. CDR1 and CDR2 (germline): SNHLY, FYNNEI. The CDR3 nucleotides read TGTGCCAGCAGTGATTCCGGCACCAAATACAATGAGCAGTTCTTC. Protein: CASSDSGTKYNEQFF.

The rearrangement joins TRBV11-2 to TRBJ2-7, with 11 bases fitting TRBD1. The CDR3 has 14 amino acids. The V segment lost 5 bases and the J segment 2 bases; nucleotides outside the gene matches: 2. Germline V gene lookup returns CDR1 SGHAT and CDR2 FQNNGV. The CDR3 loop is CASSADRGPYEQYF. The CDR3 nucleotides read TGTGCCAGCAGCGCGGACAGGGGGCCCTACGAGCAGTACTTC.

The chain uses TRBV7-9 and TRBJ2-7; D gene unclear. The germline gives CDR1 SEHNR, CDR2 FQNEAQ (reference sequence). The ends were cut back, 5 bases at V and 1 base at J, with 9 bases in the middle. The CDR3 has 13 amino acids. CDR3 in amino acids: CASSAGPSYEQYF. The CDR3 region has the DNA TGTGCCAGCAGCGCCGGTCCTTCCTACGAGCAGTACTTC.

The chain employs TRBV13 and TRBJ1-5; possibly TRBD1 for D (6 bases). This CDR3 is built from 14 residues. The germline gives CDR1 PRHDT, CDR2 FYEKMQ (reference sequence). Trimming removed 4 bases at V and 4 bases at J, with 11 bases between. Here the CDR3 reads CASSSRQENQPQHF. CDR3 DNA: TGTGCCAGCAGCTCAAGACAGGAGAATCAGCCCCAGCATTTT.

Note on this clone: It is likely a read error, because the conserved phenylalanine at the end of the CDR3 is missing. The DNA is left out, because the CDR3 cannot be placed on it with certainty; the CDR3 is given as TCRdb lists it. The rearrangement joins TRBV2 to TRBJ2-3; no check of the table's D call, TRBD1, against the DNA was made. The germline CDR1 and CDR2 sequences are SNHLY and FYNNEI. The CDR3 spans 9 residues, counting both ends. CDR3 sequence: CASSQGLLV.

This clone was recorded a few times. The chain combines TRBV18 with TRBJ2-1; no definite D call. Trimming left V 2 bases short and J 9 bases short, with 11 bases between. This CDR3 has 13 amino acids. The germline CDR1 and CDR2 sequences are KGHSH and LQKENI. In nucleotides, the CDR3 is TGTGCCAGCTCACCAACCAGGAGTGGTGAGCAGTTCTTC. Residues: CASSPTRSGEQFF.

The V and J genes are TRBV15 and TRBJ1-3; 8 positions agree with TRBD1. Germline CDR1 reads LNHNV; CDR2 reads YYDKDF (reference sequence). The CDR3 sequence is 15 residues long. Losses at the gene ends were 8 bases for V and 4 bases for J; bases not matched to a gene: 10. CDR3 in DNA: TGTGCCACCGCCAAGGACAGGGAGTCGGGAAACACCATATATTTT. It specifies CATAKDRESGNTIYF.

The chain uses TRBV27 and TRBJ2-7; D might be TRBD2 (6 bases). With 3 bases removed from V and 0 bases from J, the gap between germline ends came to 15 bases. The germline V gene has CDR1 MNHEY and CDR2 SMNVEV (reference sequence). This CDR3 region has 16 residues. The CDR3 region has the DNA TGTGCCAGCAGTTTTACCACCGGGACTGCCTCCTACGAGCAGTACTTC. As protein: CASSFTTGTASYEQYF.

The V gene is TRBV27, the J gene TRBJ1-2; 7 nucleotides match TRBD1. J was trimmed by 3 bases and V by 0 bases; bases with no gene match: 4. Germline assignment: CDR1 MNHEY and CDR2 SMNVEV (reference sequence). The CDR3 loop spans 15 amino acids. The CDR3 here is CASSLSPGQYYGYTF. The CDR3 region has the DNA TGTGCCAGCAGTTTATCTCCGGGACAGTACTATGGCTACACCTTC.

The CDR3 loop reads CASRPFTGLYGYTF. The DNA of the CDR3 is TGTGCCAGCAGACCGTTTACAGGATTATATGGCTACACCTTC. The rearrangement joins TRBV28 to TRBJ1-2; a possible D gene is TRBD1 (5 bases). Between the trimmed V and J ends, which lost 6 bases and 5 bases, there was a span of 16 bases. The CDR3 loop spans 14 amino acids. Germline V gives CDR1 MDHEN, CDR2 SYDVKM.

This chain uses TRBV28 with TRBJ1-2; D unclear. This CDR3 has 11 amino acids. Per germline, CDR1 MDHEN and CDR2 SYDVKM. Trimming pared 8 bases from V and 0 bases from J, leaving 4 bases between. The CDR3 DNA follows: TGTGCCAGCGGTGCTAACTATGGCTACACCTTC. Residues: CASGANYGYTF.

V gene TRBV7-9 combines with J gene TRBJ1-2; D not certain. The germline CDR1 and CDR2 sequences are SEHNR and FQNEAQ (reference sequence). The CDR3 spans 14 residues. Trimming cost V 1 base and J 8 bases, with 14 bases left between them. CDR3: CASSLELANQGYTF. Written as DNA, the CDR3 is TGTGCCAGCAGCTTAGAGTTGGCCAATCAAGGCTACACCTTC.

The CDR3 DNA reads TGTGCCAGCAGCTTAGGTGGGCGGCCCTACGAGCAGTACTTC. It encodes CASSLGGRPYEQYF. V usage is TRBV7-9 and J usage is TRBJ2-7; D uncertain. Germline V gene lookup returns CDR1 SEHNR and CDR2 FQNEAQ (reference sequence). The CDR3 runs 14 residues. The V end was cut by 1 base, the J end by 2 bases, with 9 bases between.

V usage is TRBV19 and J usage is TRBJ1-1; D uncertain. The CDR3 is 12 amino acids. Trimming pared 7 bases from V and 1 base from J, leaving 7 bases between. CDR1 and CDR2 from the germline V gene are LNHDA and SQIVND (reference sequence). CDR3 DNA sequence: TGTGCCAGTACGGCGCAGAACACTGAAGCTTTCTTT. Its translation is CASTAQNTEAFF.

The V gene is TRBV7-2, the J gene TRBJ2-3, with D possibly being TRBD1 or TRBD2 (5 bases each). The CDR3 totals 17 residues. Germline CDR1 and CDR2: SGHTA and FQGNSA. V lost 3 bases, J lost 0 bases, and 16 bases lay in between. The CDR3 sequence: CASSFNPGPLSTDTQYF. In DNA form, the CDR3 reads TGTGCCAGCAGCTTCAATCCGGGACCTTTAAGCACAGATACGCAGTATTTT.

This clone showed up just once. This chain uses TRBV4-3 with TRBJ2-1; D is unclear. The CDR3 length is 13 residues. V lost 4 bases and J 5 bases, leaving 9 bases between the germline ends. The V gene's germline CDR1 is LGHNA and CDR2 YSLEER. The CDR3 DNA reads TGCGCCAGCAGCCCCGACCCAAACAATGAGCAGTTCTTC. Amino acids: CASSPDPNNEQFF.

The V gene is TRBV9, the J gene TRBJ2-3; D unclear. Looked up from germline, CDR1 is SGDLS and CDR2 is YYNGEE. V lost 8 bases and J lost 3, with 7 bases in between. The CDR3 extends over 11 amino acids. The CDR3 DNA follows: TGTGCCAGTGGCCGGACAGATACGCAGTATTTT. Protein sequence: CASGRTDTQYF.